The 14 T cell receptor beta chains listed next were all sequenced from one sample in a study of shared clonotypes between healthy human individuals. Clones were read by immunoSEQ multiplex PCR, and TCRdb kept only the in-frame ones, dropping some. The table has millions of clones, just over 90% seen once. Sequenced: naive CD4+ T cells sorted from blood. Stated subset: CD45RA+ positively selected. Source of these receptors: a man aged 18 to 29 in good health.

The rearrangement uses TRBV7-2 and TRBJ2-7, with TRBD1 matching over 8 bases. V shed 5 bases and J 6 bases; nucleotides not matched to a gene: 9. This CDR3 has 14 amino acids. Germline loops: CDR1 SGHTA, CDR2 FQGNSA. For the CDR3, the DNA is TGTGCCAGCAGCAGCTACAGGGGGATGGGCGAGCAGTACTTC. Its protein is CASSSYRGMGEQYF.

The table lists this clone with a few counts. The sample contains more than one DNA sequence encoding this CDR3. The gene calls are TRBV5-1 and TRBJ1-6, with TRBD1 as a possible D gene (5 bases). This CDR3 is 14 amino acids long. V was trimmed by 0 bases and J by 10 bases, leaving 11 bases between them. Germline lookup yields CDR1 SGHRS and CDR2 YFSETQ. CDR3 coding DNA: TGCGCCAGCAGCTTGGAAGGTGGGGACTCACCCCTCCACTTT. Translated, it gives CASSLEGGDSPLHF.

The chain joins TRBV27 to TRBJ2-2; D is uncertain. From germline, CDR1 is MNHEY and CDR2 SMNVEV (reference sequence). The V end was cut by 5 bases, the J end by 6 bases, with 13 bases between. The CDR3 spans 14 residues. CDR3 protein: CASSTGRSSGELFF. CDR3 bases: TGTGCCAGCAGTACCGGACGGTCTTCCGGGGAGCTGTTTTTT.

This clone was detected once. Other DNA sequences in the sample encode the same CDR3. This rearrangement joins TRBV4-1 to TRBJ2-3; 7 positions agree with TRBD2. The CDR3 is made up of 16 amino acids. Unmatched junction bases numbered 4, after V lost 0 bases and J lost 1 base. Germline CDR1 is MGHRA and CDR2 is YSYEKL. Here the CDR3 DNA reads TGCGCCAGCAGCCAAGATCGGGCGGGGGGCACAGATACGCAGTATTTT. This codes for CASSQDRAGGTDTQYF.

This chain joins TRBV30 and TRBJ2-7; D gene unclear. The V gene lost 3 bases and the J gene lost 0 bases, with 12 bases spanning the gap. Germline V gene data show CDR1 as GTSNPN and CDR2 as SVGIG (reference sequence). The CDR3 contains 14 residues. Here the CDR3 DNA reads TGTGCCTGGAGCGCCCTGAGGAGCTCCTACGAGCAGTACTTC. Translation gives CAWSALRSSYEQYF.

This chain links TRBV6-1 with TRBJ1-5; possibly TRBD1 for D (5 bases). CDR3 length equals 15 residues. Germline V gives CDR1 MNHNS, CDR2 SASEGT. V gave up 1 base and J gave up 6 bases, with 13 bases separating them. Written as DNA, the CDR3 is TGTGCCAGCAGTGAAGACTTGGGGGGTTCTCAGCCCCAGCATTTT. This translates into CASSEDLGGSQPQHF.

The sample holds one count of this clone. The rearrangement joins TRBV27 to TRBJ2-7; TRBD1 matches at 12 bases. Looked up from germline, CDR1 is MNHEY and CDR2 is SMNVEV (reference sequence). J lost 4 bases, V lost 6 bases, and 19 bases had no gene match. This CDR3 spans 19 amino acids. The CDR3: CASSFYGTGGSQKNYEQYF. CDR3 DNA: TGTGCCAGCAGCTTTTATGGGACAGGGGGCTCCCAGAAGAATTACGAGCAGTACTTC.

The chain employs TRBV5-1 and TRBJ2-7; D gene unclear. The CDR3 length is 15 residues. V gave up 0 bases and J gave up 1 base, with 11 bases separating them. The V gene's germline CDR1 is SGHRS and CDR2 YFSETQ. The DNA of the CDR3 is TGCGCCAGCAGCTTGGGTGCCCAACCGTCCTACGAGCAGTACTTC. Translation gives CASSLGAQPSYEQYF.

This clone appeared once. The chain has TRBV9 and TRBJ2-3, with D maybe TRBD2 (5 bases). The CDR3 has 14 residues. Germline V gene sequence: CDR1 SGDLS, CDR2 YYNGEE. Trimming took off 0 bases at V and 5 bases at J, with 10 bases between the two ends. Written as DNA, the CDR3 is TGTGCCAGCAGCGTAGGAGGGTCTGGAGATACGCAGTATTTT. Its protein is CASSVGGSGDTQYF.

CDR3 amino acids: CASSFEGFSSSGNTIYF. The CDR3 region has the DNA TGTGCCAGCAGCTTCGAGGGTTTCTCGAGCTCTGGAAACACCATATATTTT. The chain recombines TRBV5-5 with TRBJ1-3; D gene ambiguous. Germline CDR1 SGHKS, CDR2 YYEKEE (reference sequence). The CDR3 has 17 residues. V lost 2 bases and J 0 bases, leaving 15 bases between the germline ends.

Note on this clone: The sample contains more than one DNA sequence encoding this CDR3. The V and J genes are TRBV30 and TRBJ1-2; D ambiguous. V shed 0 bases and J shed 7 bases, with 6 bases lying between them. The CDR3 has 11 residues. The germline CDR1 and CDR2 sequences are GTSNPN and SVGIG (reference sequence). This CDR3 is CAWSVRRGYTF. CDR3 DNA sequence: TGTGCCTGGAGTGTACGGCGTGGCTACACCTTC.

The V gene is TRBV11-2, the J gene TRBJ1-3, with D perhaps TRBD1 (6 bases). V lost 3 bases and J 0 bases, leaving 18 bases between the germline ends. Germline assignment: CDR1 SGHAT and CDR2 FQNNGV. This CDR3 region has 18 residues. CDR3 amino acids: CASSFGFMTGPSGNTIYF. CDR3 nucleotides: TGTGCCAGCAGCTTTGGGTTTATGACAGGACCCTCTGGAAACACCATATATTTT.

CDR3 sequence: CASSQPGQGSNQPQHF. The DNA of the CDR3 is TGTGCCAGCAGCCAACCGGGACAGGGGAGCAATCAGCCCCAGCATTTT. The chain has TRBV4-2 and TRBJ1-5; 10 bases map to TRBD1. With V trimmed by 2 bases and J by 1 base, 2 bases remained unmatched. Germline V lookup: CDR1 LGHNA, CDR2 YNFKEQ. This CDR3 spans 16 amino acids.

The sample holds one count of this clone. CDR3 protein: CASSGQTGGPSGANVLTF. DNA of the CDR3: TGTGCCAGCTCAGGACAGACAGGGGGCCCCTCTGGGGCCAACGTCCTGACTTTC. The chain employs TRBV18 and TRBJ2-6; 10 positions agree with TRBD1. Trimming cost V 5 bases and J 0 bases; bases outside gene matches: 7. Germline V gene lookup returns CDR1 KGHSH and CDR2 LQKENI. This CDR3 region has 18 residues.